This is a list of T cell receptor beta chains from one sample in a study of cytomegalovirus exposure and HLA in healthy donors. Produced via immunoSEQ multiplex PCR; TCRdb's table is partial and in-frame only. The sample has 150,000 or so clones, just over 75% seen once. Sequenced sample: PBMCs. Receptor source: a man aged 35 to 55 in good health and CMV-seronegative. Each CDR3 is given with its conserved first and last residue. D genes are given only for firm matches. Clone size is shown for a subset of rows, as once, few, many or a class of expanded clone.

size	length	V	D	J	CDR3	DNA
-	18	TRBV4-1	TRBD2	TRBJ2-2	CASSQESSGGGITGELFF	TGCGCCAGCAGCCAAGAATCTAGCGGGGGCGGAATCACCGGGGAGCTGTTTTTT
-	13	TRBV30	TRBD1	TRBJ1-4	CACGDRGVEKLFF	TGTGCCTGCGGGGACAGGGGAGTGGAAAAACTGTTTTTT
few	14	TRBV28	TRBD1	TRBJ1-4	CASGTGGAGEKLFF	TGTGCCAGCGGAACAGGGGGCGCCGGTGAAAAACTGTTTTTT
-	15	TRBV29-1	-	TRBJ2-1	CSVGRGTSGSAERFF	-
-	14	TRBV7-9	TRBD1	TRBJ1-1	CASSPRDRVFEAFF	TGTGCCAGCAGCCCCCGGGACAGGGTGTTTGAAGCTTTCTTT
-	13	TRBV7-3	TRBD1	TRBJ2-4	CASSEQGKNSQYF	TGTGCCAGCAGCGAACAGGGGAAAAACAGTCAGTACTTC
-	17	TRBV19	-	TRBJ2-1	CASTPSGRLSSYNEQFF	TGTGCCAGTACCCCTTCAGGTCGTCTGAGCTCCTACAATGAGCAGTTCTTC
-	14	TRBV5-1	TRBD1	TRBJ1-5	CASSSGQGRQPQHF	TGCGCCAGCAGCTCCGGACAGGGGAGGCAGCCCCAGCATTTT
-	15	TRBV19	-	TRBJ2-2	CATTAGQGHTGELFF	TGTGCCACCACGGCGGGGCAAGGACACACCGGGGAGCTGTTTTTT
-	19	TRBV27	-	TRBJ2-1	CASSMFTASATTLGNEQFF	TGTGCCAGCAGTATGTTTACGGCTAGCGCCACAACCTTAGGAAATGAGCAGTTCTTC
once	13	TRBV2	-	TRBJ2-1	CASSPGTWNEQFF	TGTGCCAGCAGTCCCGGGACTTGGAATGAGCAGTTCTTC
-	16	TRBV5-1	TRBD2	TRBJ2-5	CASSPGSGRAGETQYF	TGCGCCAGCAGCCCTGGGAGCGGGAGGGCCGGAGAGACCCAGTACTTC
-	15	TRBV30	TRBD1	TRBJ1-6	CAWRSRDSYNSPLHF	TGTGCCTGGAGGAGTAGGGACAGCTATAATTCACCCCTCCACTTT
once	16	TRBV18	-	TRBJ1-1	CASSPPSGRGNTEAFF	TGTGCCAGCTCACCTCCGTCCGGCAGGGGCAACACTGAAGCTTTCTTT
-	14	TRBV19	TRBD2	TRBJ2-7	CASRRTSDTYEQYF	TGTGCCAGTAGGAGGACTAGCGACACCTACGAGCAGTACTTC
-	14	TRBV21-1	-	TRBJ1-2	CASRRTGYNYGYTF	TGTGCCAGCAGACGGACAGGTTATAACTATGGCTACACCTTC
-	15	TRBV9	TRBD2	TRBJ2-1	CASSGEGSSYNEQFF	TGTGCCAGCAGCGGGGAGGGGAGCTCCTACAATGAGCAGTTCTTC
-	14	TRBV6-6	-	TRBJ1-3	CASIYDRSGNTIYF	TGTGCCAGCATTTATGACAGATCTGGAAACACCATATATTTT
-	12	TRBV28	TRBD2	TRBJ2-7	CASRRGNYEQYF	TGTGCCAGCAGGCGGGGGAACTACGAGCAGTACTTC
-	15	TRBV11-1	-	TRBJ2-5	CASSSGGAPQETQYF	TGTGCCAGCAGTTCCGGAGGGGCACCGCAAGAGACCCAGTACTTC
-	17	TRBV7-3	-	TRBJ2-2	CASSLRPLDYYTGELFF	TGTGCCAGCAGCTTACGGCCCCTGGACTATTATACCGGGGAGCTGTTTTTT
-	14	TRBV10-1	-	TRBJ1-1	CASSEGGQNTEAFF	TGCGCCAGCAGTGAGGGGGGACAGAACACTGAAGCTTTCTTT
-	15	TRBV2	-	TRBJ2-1	CASSAGLSSYNEQFF	TGTGCCAGCAGTGCGGGACTCAGCTCCTACAATGAGCAGTTCTTC
-	15	TRBV19	TRBD1	TRBJ1-1	CASSILGQGRTEAFF	TGTGCCAGTAGTATTTTGGGACAGGGAAGGACTGAAGCTTTCTTT
-	17	TRBV7-6	TRBD1	TRBJ2-7	CASSSLQGQGVFYEQYF	TGTGCCAGCAGCTCTTTACAAGGACAGGGGGTTTTCTACGAGCAGTACTTC
-	13	TRBV5-5	-	TRBJ1-4	CASSYSYEEKLFF	TGTGCCAGCAGCTATAGTTATGAGGAAAAACTGTTTTTT
-	18	TRBV9	-	TRBJ2-2	CASSVAPADLAGTGELFF	TGTGCCAGCAGCGTAGCTCCTGCGGACCTGGCGGGCACCGGGGAGCTGTTTTTT
-	16	TRBV9	TRBD1	TRBJ1-3	CASSPRTGFSGNTIYF	TGTGCCAGCAGCCCTCGGACAGGGTTCTCTGGAAACACCATATATTTT
-	14	TRBV2	-	TRBJ2-1	CASSRGGIYNEQFF	TGTGCCAGCAGTCGGGGCGGGATTTACAATGAGCAGTTCTTC
-	14	TRBV18	-	TRBJ1-5	CASSPQGSNQPQHF	TGTGCCAGCTCACCACAGGGGAGCAATCAGCCCCAGCATTTT
-	15	TRBV6-1	-	TRBJ2-3	CASSEIGKRADTQYF	TGTGCCAGCAGTGAAATTGGTAAGAGAGCAGATACGCAGTATTTT
once	15	TRBV19	TRBD2	TRBJ2-7	CASSPGTSASYEQYF	TGTGCCAGTTCTCCCGGGACTAGCGCATCCTACGAGCAGTACTTC
-	13	TRBV5-1	-	TRBJ2-7	CASSFYSSYEQYF	TGCGCCAGCAGCTTCTACAGTTCCTACGAGCAGTACTTC
-	15	TRBV4-1	TRBD2	TRBJ2-7	CASSQTSPSSYEQYF	TGCGCCAGCAGCCAGACTAGCCCAAGCTCCTACGAGCAGTACTTC
-	16	TRBV6-1	TRBD1	TRBJ1-2	CASSEVGGRGNYGYTF	TGTGCCAGCAGTGAAGTAGGTGGCAGGGGGAACTATGGCTACACCTTC
-	12	TRBV2	-	TRBJ2-3	CATKTYTDTQYF	TGTGCCACGAAGACTTACACAGATACGCAGTATTTT
-	15	TRBV30	-	TRBJ1-1	CAWRGPGLTNTEAFF	TGTGCCTGGAGGGGACCGGGACTTACGAACACTGAAGCTTTCTTT
-	16	TRBV7-8	-	TRBJ2-1	CASSLSVGDSYNEQFF	TGTGCCAGCAGCTTATCTGTGGGAGACTCCTACAATGAGCAGTTCTTC
-	13	TRBV4-1	-	TRBJ1-1	CASGGTLSTEAFF	TGCGCCAGCGGCGGGACTCTCAGTACTGAAGCTTTCTTT
-	15	TRBV5-1	-	TRBJ2-3	CAITIVALPTDTQYF	TGCGCCATCACCATCGTAGCGTTACCCACAGATACGCAGTATTTT
once	17	TRBV7-8	-	TRBJ1-2	CASSPRLVPSTNYGYTF	TGTGCCAGCAGCCCCAGACTCGTCCCGTCAACTAACTATGGCTACACCTTC